Listed below are T cell receptor beta chains from one sample, sequenced in a study of Ad26.COV2.S vaccination and SARS-CoV-2 variants. The repertoire was sequenced with immunoSEQ multiplex PCR; TCRdb's copy has only in-frame clones and lacks some. The sample lists 300,000 to 400,000 clones, roughly 84% occurring once. The sample in question was peripheral blood, obtained in a trial of Ad26.COV2.S vaccine versus placebo. The receptors stem from a person aged 18-60 years who received the Ad26.COV2.S COVID-19 vaccine or a placebo. The CDR3 runs from the conserved cysteine through the conserved F or W. D genes are given only for firm matches. Clone sizes are given selectively: once, few, many, or a class where the clone is expanded.

>TRBJ1-6|.|TRBV7-6|.
TGTGCCAGCAGCCGGACGTGGGGAATGGATTCACCCCTCCACTTT
CASSRTWGMDSPLHF
>TRBJ2-5|.|TRBV7-2|.
TGTGCCAGCAGCCCTGGATCAGTAGGCGGGGGCATGGGGGAGACCCAGTACTTC
CASSPGSVGGGMGETQYF
>TRBJ1-2|.|TRBV6-5|.
TGTGCCAGCAGCGTGGGTGGCAGGGTGGACTATGGCTACACCTTC
CASSVGGRVDYGYTF
>TRBJ1-6|.|TRBV2|.
TGTGCCAGCATCCCCGTGCGGAGCTCCTATAATTCACCCCTCCACTTT
CASIPVRSSYNSPLHF
>TRBJ1-1|.|TRBV7-8|.
TGTGCCAGCAGCTTAGTCACGGGAGGGACCACTGAAGCTTTCTTT
CASSLVTGGTTEAFF
>TRBJ1-6|.|TRBV6-2/TRBV6-3|.
TGTGCCAGCAGTTCTTTCCCGGGACAAGCTTCTTCACCCCTCCACTTT
CASSSFPGQASSPLHF
>TRBJ1-2|.|TRBV2|.
TGTGCCAGCAGTGTCCTCCTCCAGGGCGCTGGCTACACCTTC
CASSVLLQGAGYTF
>TRBJ1-1|.|TRBV19|.
TGTGCCAGTGGTTATGTTTTCTTT
CASGYVFF
>TRBJ2-2|.|TRBV9|.
TGTGCCAGCAGCGAGCACCGTTTTGACACCGGGGAGCTGTTTTTT
CASSEHRFDTGELFF
>TRBJ1-4|.|TRBV9|TRBD1
TGTGCCAGCAGCTTATGGACAGGGGAGTCAGTGGGCGAAAAACTGTTTTTT
CASSLWTGESVGEKLFF
>TRBJ2-7|once|TRBV6-5|TRBD2
TGTGCCAGCAGGACTAGCGGAATCCACGAGCAGTACTTC
CASRTSGIHEQYF
>TRBJ2-3|.|TRBV25-1|TRBD2
TGTGCCAGCAGTGAATACCATCTAGCGGGGGATCCAGATACGCAGTATTTT
CASSEYHLAGDPDTQYF
>TRBJ2-7|.|TRBV7-9|TRBD1
TGTGCCAGCAGCTGGAATGACGGGACAGGGGGCTTCGAGCAGTACTTC
CASSWNDGTGGFEQYF
>TRBJ1-1|.|TRBV7-9|TRBD1
TGTGCCAGCAGCTTAGGGGGGGACAGACCTATGAACACTGAAGCTTTCTTT
CASSLGGDRPMNTEAFF
>TRBJ2-2|.|TRBV4-3|.
TGCGCCAGCAGCCCTCAATTTGTCTCCACCGGGGAGCTGTTTTTT
CASSPQFVSTGELFF
>TRBJ2-4|.|TRBV15|.
TGTGCCACCAGCAGGGGGGATGGGACCATTCAGTACTTC
CATSRGDGTIQYF
>TRBJ2-7|.|TRBV9|.
TGTGCCAGCAGCGTAGTCCCGGGGCCGACCTACGAGCAGTACTTC
CASSVVPGPTYEQYF
>TRBJ1-1|.|TRBV14|TRBD1
TGTGCCAGCAGCCAAGCCCGGGGACAGGGTTATCGTAACACTGAAGCTTTCTTT
CASSQARGQGYRNTEAFF
>TRBJ1-5|.|TRBV6-2/TRBV6-3|TRBD1
TGTGCCAGCAGTTACTCGATTAAGGGTCGGACAGGGTTTTATAGCAATCAGCCCCAGCATTTT
CASSYSIKGRTGFYSNQPQHF
>TRBJ1-5|.|TRBV27|.
TGTGCCAGCAGTTTATTGTTGGGGGGGGGTCAGCCCCAGCATTTT
CASSLLLGGGQPQHF
>TRBJ2-7|.|TRBV4-1|.
TGCGCCAGCAGCCGCGCCCCTTACGAGCAGTACTTC
CASSRAPYEQYF
>TRBJ2-3|.|TRBV27|TRBD2
TGTGCCAGCAGTTCATATCCGGGACTAGCGGGGGGACTCACAGATACGCAGTATTTT
CASSSYPGLAGGLTDTQYF
>TRBJ1-5|.|TRBV19|TRBD1
TGTGCCAGTAGTATACAGGGGGCGCGAGGTCAGCCCCAGCATTTT
CASSIQGARGQPQHF
>TRBJ1-2|.|TRBV6-5|.
TGTGCCAGCAGTTACATCCGGACTGGCGGAGAGGGCTACACCTTC
CASSYIRTGGEGYTF
>TRBJ1-3|.|TRBV7-8|.
TGTGCCAGCAGCCCTCGGGACGGGGGCATCTCTGGAAACACCATATATTTT
CASSPRDGGISGNTIYF
>TRBJ2-1|.|TRBV20-1|.
TGCAGTGCTAGTAAAATAGCCTACAATGAGCAGTTCTTC
CSASKIAYNEQFF
>TRBJ2-1|.|TRBV11-2|TRBD2
TGTGCCAGCAGGTCCCCGGGGGGGGCCATCTATGAGCAGTTCTTC
CASRSPGGAIYEQFF
>TRBJ2-5|.|TRBV5-1|TRBD1
TGCGCCAGCAGCGAGAACATCCGGGACAGGGGCAGGGAGACCCAGTACTTC
CASSENIRDRGRETQYF
>TRBJ1-5|.|TRBV19|.
TGTGCCAGTTCCTTACCCCCCACAAGTGAGCCCCAGCATTTT
CASSLPPTSEPQHF
>TRBJ2-7|.|TRBV7-2|.
TGTGCCAGCAGCTTCCGGGACCTCTCTGCCTACGAGCAGTACTTC
CASSFRDLSAYEQYF
>TRBJ1-5|.|TRBV5-1|.
TGCGCCAGCAGCTTATCCCTCGGGGGGCCCCAGCATTTT
CASSLSLGGPQHF
>TRBJ2-1|.|TRBV14|.
TGTGCCAGCAGCCAACGGGACTCCAAGGGCCTCCAGGAGCAGTTCTTC
CASSQRDSKGLQEQFF
>TRBJ1-5|.|TRBV5-8|.
TGTGCCAGTCACCAGGGACGGAATCAGCCCCAGCATTTT
CASHQGRNQPQHF
>TRBJ2-7|once|TRBV6-9|.
TGTGCCAGCAGTTCCCCCCCACAGGGCCAGCAGGCTCTCGAGCAGTACTTC
CASSSPPQGQQALEQYF
>TRBJ2-1|.|TRBV27|.
TGTGCCAGCAGCTTAGAAGGGGCCTATGAGCAGTTCTTC
CASSLEGAYEQFF
>TRBJ1-1|.|TRBV30|.
TGTGCCTGGGAAAGGGACACCATGAACACTGAAGCTTTCTTT
CAWERDTMNTEAFF
>TRBJ2-7|.|TRBV11-3|TRBD1
TGTGCCAGCAGCTCCGGGACAGGGGCCTACGAGCAGTACTTC
CASSSGTGAYEQYF
>TRBJ2-1|.|TRBV27|.
TGTGCCAGCAGTTTATCGCTGGGGTCCTCCGATGAGCAGTTCTTC
CASSLSLGSSDEQFF
>TRBJ1-1|.|TRBV6-5|.
TGTGCCAGCAGACCTTACATGGGACAGAACACTGAAGCTTTCTTT
CASRPYMGQNTEAFF
>TRBJ2-7|.|TRBV5-1|.
TGCGCCAGCAGCCTCACGGGGATTTCCTACGAGCAGTACTTC
CASSLTGISYEQYF
>TRBJ1-2|.|TRBV9|.
TGTGCCAGCAGCGTAGGTGGCTATGGCTACACCTTC
CASSVGGYGYTF
>TRBJ2-7|.|TRBV30|.
TGTGCCTGGAGTGTAGTCAGGGGGGGCGAGCAGTACTTC
CAWSVVRGGEQYF
>TRBJ2-2|.|TRBV10-3|TRBD1
TGTGCCATCAGTCCGAACAACAGGGGGCAAAGGGCCGGGGAGCTGTTTTTT
CAISPNNRGQRAGELFF
>TRBJ2-7|.|TRBV7-2|.
TGTGCCAGCAGCTTAGACAAACACTCCTACGAGCAGTACTTC
CASSLDKHSYEQYF
>TRBJ1-2|.|TRBV3-1/TRBV3-2|.
TGTGCCAGCAGCCACAATTCCCGGACAGTTTATGGCTACACCTTC
CASSHNSRTVYGYTF
>TRBJ2-7|.|TRBV7-2|.
TGTGCCAGCAGCCGAGTGGGGGTCTACGAGCAGTACTTC
CASSRVGVYEQYF
>TRBJ1-5|.|TRBV19|.
TGTGCCAGTAGTATTGAATTGGGTAGCGGATATCAGCCCCAGCATTTT
CASSIELGSGYQPQHF
>TRBJ1-1|.|TRBV19|.
TGTGCCAGTAGTATACCCCGGGGTGGGAACACTGAAGCTTTCTTT
CASSIPRGGNTEAFF
>TRBJ1-1|.|TRBV27|TRBD1
TGTGCCAGCACAGGGGGGGCCAGGAACACTGAAGCTTTCTTT
CASTGGARNTEAFF
>TRBJ2-3|.|TRBV5-6|.
TGTGCCACGAATCTCAAAGGCGCAGATACGCAGTATTTT
CATNLKGADTQYF
>TRBJ1-5|.|TRBV9|.
TGTGCCAGCAGCGTAGGGTTTAGCAATCAGCCCCAGCATTTT
CASSVGFSNQPQHF
>TRBJ2-2|.|TRBV5-4|.
TGTGCCAGCAGCTTGGATCTGTTCACCGGGGAGCTGTTTTTT
CASSLDLFTGELFF